The rows below give T cell receptor beta chains drawn from one sample of a study of blood T cell repertoires in COVID-19. Using immunoSEQ multiplex PCR, the repertoire was profiled, and TCRdb retains in-frame clones only, with some absent. The data show 88,000 or so clones, over 80% seen once. Sequenced input: peripheral blood. The receptors here all came from a human donor in a cohort sampled during active COVID-19. Each CDR3 is given with its conserved first and last residue. Fields, in order: V gene, D gene, J gene, clone size, CDR3 protein, CDR3 DNA. A D gene is named only where the DNA matches it firmly. Part of the rows lack a size; the others show once, few, many or a class for expanded clones.

>TRBV19|.|TRBJ2-2|.
CASSVALRTPLLYSNTGELFF
TGTGCCAGTAGTGTGGCGTTGAGGACTCCGCTCCTATACTCGAACACCGGGGAGCTGTTTTTT
>TRBV6-2/TRBV6-3|.|TRBJ1-5|.
CASSPTTPRPQHF
TGTGCCAGCAGTCCCACAACCCCAAGGCCCCAGCATTTT
>TRBV29-1|TRBD1|TRBJ2-3|.
CSAFVGQGVTDTQYF
TGCAGCGCGTTCGTTGGACAGGGAGTCACAGATACGCAGTATTTT
>TRBV3-1/TRBV3-2|.|TRBJ2-7|many
CASSQSQRGQTTYEQYF
TGTGCCAGCAGCCAGTCCCAAAGGGGACAAACTACCTACGAGCAGTACTTC
>TRBV6-5|TRBD1|TRBJ1-2|.
CASSRGQGTIGYTF
TGTGCCAGCAGCCGGGGACAGGGGACGATTGGCTACACCTTC
>TRBV6-4|TRBD1|TRBJ1-2|.
CASSENRGYGYTF
TGTGCCAGCAGTGAGAACAGGGGATACGGCTACACCTTC
>TRBV11-2|TRBD2|TRBJ2-1|.
CASSLAGGWNEQFF
TGTGCCAGCAGCTTAGCGGGAGGGTGGAATGAGCAGTTCTTC
>TRBV5-1|TRBD1|TRBJ1-1|.
CASSVQGGVTEAFF
TGCGCCAGCAGCGTCCAGGGGGGAGTTACTGAAGCTTTCTTT
>TRBV18|TRBD2|TRBJ2-5|.
CASSRDSGGQETQYF
TGTGCCAGCTCACGGGATAGCGGGGGCCAAGAGACCCAGTACTTC
>TRBV6-6|TRBD1|TRBJ1-5|.
CASSYSPGQGNQPQHF
TGTGCCAGCAGTTACTCCCCGGGACAGGGGAATCAGCCCCAGCATTTT
>TRBV28|.|TRBJ1-1|.
CASSSGPGSTEAFF
TGTGCCAGCAGTTCAGGCCCGGGGAGCACTGAAGCTTTCTTT
>TRBV5-1|.|TRBJ1-5|.
CANRTASNQPQHF
TGCGCCAATAGGACAGCTAGCAATCAGCCCCAGCATTTT
>TRBV10-3|TRBD1|TRBJ1-2|few
CAISGRTGGYGYTF
TGTGCCATCAGTGGCCGGACAGGGGGCTATGGCTACACCTTC
>TRBV27|TRBD1|TRBJ1-2|.
CASSFRQGEKGYGYTF
TGTGCCAGCAGTTTCAGGCAGGGGGAAAAAGGCTATGGCTACACCTTC
>TRBV28|.|TRBJ1-1|.
CASSLRGRRTEAFF
TGTGCCAGCAGTTTAAGGGGAAGGAGAACTGAAGCTTTCTTT
>TRBV27|TRBD1|TRBJ1-1|once
CASSSSGGRGTEAFF
TGTGCCAGCAGTTCTTCAGGGGGAAGGGGGACTGAAGCTTTCTTT
>TRBV11-2|TRBD2|TRBJ2-5|.
CASSLVGGVETQYF
TGTGCCAGCAGCTTAGTCGGGGGGGTAGAGACCCAGTACTTC
>TRBV3-1/TRBV3-2|.|TRBJ2-5|few
CASSVGITQETQYF
TGTGCCAGCAGCGTCGGGATTACTCAAGAGACCCAGTACTTC
>TRBV3-1/TRBV3-2|.|TRBJ1-3|.
CASSQGRNTIYF
TGTGCCAGCAGCCAAGGTAGAAACACCATATATTTT
>TRBV10-3|.|TRBJ1-2|.
CAITDGQPYGYTF
TGTGCCATCACTGACGGACAGCCTTATGGCTACACCTTC
>TRBV7-2|TRBD2|TRBJ2-3|.
CASSTGLAGGPVPDTQYF
TGTGCCAGCAGTACCGGACTAGCGGGAGGGCCTGTCCCAGATACGCAGTATTTT
>TRBV18|.|TRBJ2-5|once
CASSPPSGGETQYF
TGTGCCAGCTCACCTCCTTCCGGAGGGGAGACCCAGTACTTC
>TRBV29-1|.|TRBJ2-1|.
CSVVEWAGIDEQFF
TGCAGCGTTGTAGAGTGGGCGGGGATCGATGAGCAGTTCTTC
>TRBV19|.|TRBJ2-7|.
CATRRSTSYEQYF
TGTGCCACCCGAAGAAGTACTTCCTACGAGCAGTACTTC
>TRBV5-6|TRBD1|TRBJ2-3|.
CASSGGTGVDTQYF
TGTGCCAGCAGCGGCGGGACAGGGGTAGATACGCAGTATTTT
>TRBV3-1/TRBV3-2|TRBD2|TRBJ2-1|.
CASSQDWSGRGQFF
TGTGCCAGCAGCCAAGATTGGAGCGGGAGGGGGCAGTTCTTC
>TRBV5-6|TRBD1|TRBJ1-6|.
CASRNTGGSPLHF
TGTGCCAGCAGAAACACAGGGGGTTCACCCCTCCACTTT
>TRBV6-1|TRBD1|TRBJ2-2|.
CASSEGQGTGELFF
TGTGCCAGCAGCGAAGGACAGGGCACCGGGGAGCTGTTTTTT
>TRBV18|TRBD1|TRBJ1-2|.
CASSLGQEYGYTF
TGTGCCAGCTCACTAGGACAGGAGTATGGCTACACCTTC
>TRBV3-1/TRBV3-2|TRBD1|TRBJ1-2|few
CASSQEALTGATYGYTF
TGTGCCAGCAGCCAAGAGGCCCTTACAGGGGCTACGTATGGCTACACCTTC
>TRBV5-5|TRBD1|TRBJ1-1|.
CASSWADRENTEAFF
TGTGCCAGCAGCTGGGCCGACAGGGAGAACACTGAAGCTTTCTTT
>TRBV9|.|TRBJ2-1|.
CASSALPGAHNEQFF
TGTGCCAGCAGCGCGCTCCCAGGGGCCCACAATGAGCAGTTCTTC
>TRBV5-1|.|TRBJ2-3|.
CASSSQTGSTDTQYF
TGCGCCAGCAGCTCTCAGACAGGTAGCACAGATACGCAGTATTTT
>TRBV6-4|.|TRBJ1-6|.
CASSEGGNSPLHF
TGTGCCAGCAGTGAAGGCGGTAATTCACCCCTCCACTTT
>TRBV4-2|.|TRBJ1-5|.
CASSQAVKQPQHF
TGTGCCAGCAGCCAGGCCGTGAAACAGCCCCAGCATTTT
>TRBV5-1|TRBD2|TRBJ2-1|.
CASSSGGYEQFF
TGCGCCAGCAGCTCGGGGGGATATGAGCAGTTCTTC
>TRBV2|.|TRBJ2-7|.
CASSERQGFYEQYF
TGTGCCAGCAGTGAAAGGCAGGGCTTCTACGAGCAGTACTTC